This TCR beta chain was profiled in a study of beta chain features in type 1 diabetes. About 120 mL of blood, on average, came from one heparinised draw per donor. As concerns this clone: Antigen specificity is unknown.

Expressed TCRB transcripts were sequenced because the entire RNA isolate underwent reverse transcription. This table comes from immunoSEQ multiplex PCR, and its TCRdb copy is limited to in-frame clones, with some not included. The table shows 430,000 or so clones, with 9.5% to 12% occurring only once. Findings and limits, study-wide: When cDNA is sequenced, cells with high TCR expression could be over-represented. The naive, central memory and Treg TCRB repertoires looked more alike in patients than they did in healthy donors.

Germline V gives CDR1 LGHNA, CDR2 YNFKEQ. Trimming left V 4 bases short and J 1 base short, with 15 bases between. This CDR3 contains 16 residues. The sample consisted of naive CD4+ T cells from blood. The chain couples TRBV4-2 to TRBJ2-3; D possibly corresponds to TRBD1 (6 bases). The TCR was taken from a woman between 18 and 29 years old in good health. The CDR3 loop is CASSRRTALGTDTQYF. The CDR3 DNA is TGTGCCAGCAGCCGCAGGACAGCCTTGGGCACAGATACGCAGTATTTT.